Presented here are 4 T cell receptor beta chains from one specimen sequenced in a study of beta chain features in type 1 diabetes. Expressed TCRB transcripts were sequenced because the entire RNA isolate underwent reverse transcription. The data were produced by immunoSEQ multiplex PCR, yet TCRdb's version contains in-frame clones alone and is incomplete. The data hold 900,000 or so clones, with about a sixth observed a single time. Sequenced sample: naive CD4+ T cells from blood. The source of these receptors is a woman under 30 in good health.

As for this clone: This sample includes further DNA sequences coding for the same CDR3. The rearrangement joins TRBV18 to TRBJ1-5; D unclear. CDR3 length: 14 residues. Germline-derived CDR1 and CDR2 are KGHSH and LQKENI. Deletions cut 3 bases from V and 1 base from J, with 7 bases between. CDR3 DNA sequence: TGTGCCAGCTCACCCCTGGACAGCAATCAGCCCCAGCATTTT. Its translation: CASSPLDSNQPQHF.

The CDR3 sequence is CASSLEAGYGELFF. DNA of the CDR3: TGTGCCAGCAGCTTAGAGGCTGGCTACGGGGAGCTGTTTTTT. The chain recombines TRBV7-2 with TRBJ2-2; D gene uncertain. The V gene lost 1 base and the J gene lost 7 bases, with 10 bases spanning the gap. CDR1 and CDR2 from the germline V gene are SGHTA and FQGNSA. This CDR3 region has 14 residues.

The V and J genes are TRBV9 and TRBJ2-3; 11 nucleotides agree with TRBD2. CDR1 SGDLS and CDR2 YYNGEE come from the germline V gene. After removal of 1 base from V and 4 bases from J, the junction contained 5 bases not matched to a gene. There are 16 residues in the CDR3. The CDR3 reads CASSVIAGGSADTQYF. The CDR3 region has the DNA TGTGCCAGCAGCGTAATAGCGGGAGGGAGCGCAGATACGCAGTATTTT.

The V gene is TRBV27, the J gene TRBJ2-1; D is perhaps TRBD2 (5 bases). V lost 6 bases and J 6 bases, leaving 15 bases between the germline ends. Germline V gene lookup returns CDR1 MNHEY and CDR2 SMNVEV (reference sequence). This CDR3 is 14 amino acids long. This CDR3 is CASSRQLDSNEQFF. DNA for the CDR3: TGTGCCAGCAGCCGTCAACTAGACTCCAATGAGCAGTTCTTC.